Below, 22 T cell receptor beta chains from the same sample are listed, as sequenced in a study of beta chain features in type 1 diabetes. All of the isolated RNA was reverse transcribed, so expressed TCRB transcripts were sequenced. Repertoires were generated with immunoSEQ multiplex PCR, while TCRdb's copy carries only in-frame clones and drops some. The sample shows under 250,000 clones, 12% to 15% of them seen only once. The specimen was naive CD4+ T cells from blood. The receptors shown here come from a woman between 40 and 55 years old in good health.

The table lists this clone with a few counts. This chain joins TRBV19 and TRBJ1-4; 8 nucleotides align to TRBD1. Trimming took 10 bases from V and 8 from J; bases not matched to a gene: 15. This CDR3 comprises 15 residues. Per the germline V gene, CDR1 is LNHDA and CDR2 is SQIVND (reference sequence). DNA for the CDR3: TGTGCCACCCTTTCACCAGGGGGCCGGGAGGAAAAACTGTTTTTT. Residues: CATLSPGGREEKLFF. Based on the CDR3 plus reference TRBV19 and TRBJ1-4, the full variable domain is DGGITQSPKYLFRKEGQNVTLSCEQNLNHDAMYWYRQDPGQGLRLIYYSQIVNDFQKGDIAEGYSVSREKKESFPLTVTSAQKNPTAFYLCATLSPGGREEKLFFGSGTQLSVL.

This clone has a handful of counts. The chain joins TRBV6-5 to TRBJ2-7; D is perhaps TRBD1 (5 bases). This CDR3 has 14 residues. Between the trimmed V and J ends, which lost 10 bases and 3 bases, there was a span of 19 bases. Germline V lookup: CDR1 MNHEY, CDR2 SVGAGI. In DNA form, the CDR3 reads TGTGCCACCGAGAGTGGGCAGGGAAACTACGAGCAGTACTTC. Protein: CATESGQGNYEQYF.

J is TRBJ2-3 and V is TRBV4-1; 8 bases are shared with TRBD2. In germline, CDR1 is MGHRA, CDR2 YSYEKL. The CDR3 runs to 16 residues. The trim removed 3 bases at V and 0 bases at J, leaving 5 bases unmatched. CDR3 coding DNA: TGCGCCAGCAGCCAGGGACCGGGGGGGAGCACAGATACGCAGTATTTT. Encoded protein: CASSQGPGGSTDTQYF.

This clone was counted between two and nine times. CDR3 sequence (DNA): TGTGCCAGCAGCTTCACACCTGGTTACAATGAGCAGTTCTTC. Encoded protein: CASSFTPGYNEQFF. The rearrangement links TRBV7-2 to TRBJ2-1; D gene ambiguous. Germline-derived CDR1 and CDR2 are SGHTA and FQGNSA. The CDR3 is made up of 14 amino acids. Deletions cut 3 bases from V and 4 bases from J, with 10 bases between.

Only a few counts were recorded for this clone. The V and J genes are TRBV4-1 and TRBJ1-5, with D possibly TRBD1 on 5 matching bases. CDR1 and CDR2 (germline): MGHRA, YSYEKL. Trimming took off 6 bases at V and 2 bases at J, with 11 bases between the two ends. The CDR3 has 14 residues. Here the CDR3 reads CASRPPGRNQPQHF. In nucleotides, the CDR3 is TGCGCCAGCAGACCCCCAGGGCGCAATCAGCCCCAGCATTTT.

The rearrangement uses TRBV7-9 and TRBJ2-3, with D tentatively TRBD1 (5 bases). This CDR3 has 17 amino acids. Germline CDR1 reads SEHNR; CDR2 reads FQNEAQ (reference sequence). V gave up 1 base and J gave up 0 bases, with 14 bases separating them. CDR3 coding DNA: TGTGCCAGCAGCTTAGGGGGCCCATTCTCTAGCACAGATACGCAGTATTTT. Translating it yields CASSLGGPFSSTDTQYF.

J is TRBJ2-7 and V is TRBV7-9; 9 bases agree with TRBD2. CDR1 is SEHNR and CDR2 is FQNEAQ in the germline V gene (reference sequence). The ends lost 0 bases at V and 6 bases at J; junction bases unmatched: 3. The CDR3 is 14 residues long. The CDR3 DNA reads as TGTGCCAGCAGCTTAGCTAGCGGGGGATCCGAGCAGTACTTC. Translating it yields CASSLASGGSEQYF.

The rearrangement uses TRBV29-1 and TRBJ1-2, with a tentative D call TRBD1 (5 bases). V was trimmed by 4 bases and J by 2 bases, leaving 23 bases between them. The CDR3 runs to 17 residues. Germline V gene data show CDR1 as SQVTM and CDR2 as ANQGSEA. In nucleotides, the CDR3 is TGCAGCGTTGGGAGGGACCGCGGGCAGGGAGGAAACTATGGCTACACCTTC. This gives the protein CSVGRDRGQGGNYGYTF.

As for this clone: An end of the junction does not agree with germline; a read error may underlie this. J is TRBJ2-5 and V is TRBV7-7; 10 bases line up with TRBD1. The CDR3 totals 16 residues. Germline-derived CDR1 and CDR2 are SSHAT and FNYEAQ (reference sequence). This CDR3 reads CASSLTGTGDGETQYF. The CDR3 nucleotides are TGTGCTAGCAGCTTGACCGGGACAGGGGATGGGGAGACCCAGTACTTC.

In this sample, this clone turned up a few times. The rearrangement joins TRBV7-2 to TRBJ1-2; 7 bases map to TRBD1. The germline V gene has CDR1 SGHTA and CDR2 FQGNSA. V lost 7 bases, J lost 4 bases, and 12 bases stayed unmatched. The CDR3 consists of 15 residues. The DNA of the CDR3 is TGTGCCAGCACCCGGAGACAGGGTGAACTCTATGGCTACACCTTC. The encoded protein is CASTRRQGELYGYTF.

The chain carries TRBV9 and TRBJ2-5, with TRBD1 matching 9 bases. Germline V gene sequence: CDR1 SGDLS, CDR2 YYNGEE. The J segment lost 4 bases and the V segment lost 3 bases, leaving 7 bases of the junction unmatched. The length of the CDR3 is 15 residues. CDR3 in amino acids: CASSGGTGTGETQYF. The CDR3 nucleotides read TGTGCCAGCAGCGGAGGGACAGGGACGGGAGAGACCCAGTACTTC.

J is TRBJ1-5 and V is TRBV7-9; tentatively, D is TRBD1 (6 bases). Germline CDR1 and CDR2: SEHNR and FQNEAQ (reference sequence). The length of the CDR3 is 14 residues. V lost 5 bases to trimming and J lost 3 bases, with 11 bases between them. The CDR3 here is CASSRTGNNQPQHF. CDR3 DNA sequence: TGTGCCAGCAGCCGTACAGGGAACAATCAGCCCCAGCATTTT.

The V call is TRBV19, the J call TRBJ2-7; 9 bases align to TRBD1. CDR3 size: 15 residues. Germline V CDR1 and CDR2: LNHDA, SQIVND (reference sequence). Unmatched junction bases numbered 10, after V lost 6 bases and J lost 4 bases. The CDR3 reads CASSETDRGRYEQYF. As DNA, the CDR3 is TGTGCCAGTAGCGAAACGGACAGGGGACGGTACGAGCAGTACTTC.

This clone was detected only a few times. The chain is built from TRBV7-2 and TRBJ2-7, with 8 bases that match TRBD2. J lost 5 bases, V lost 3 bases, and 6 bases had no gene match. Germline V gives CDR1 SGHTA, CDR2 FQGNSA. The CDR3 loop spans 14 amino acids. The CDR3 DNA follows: TGTGCCAGCAGCTTCACGGGGGGGCAGCACGAGCAGTACTTC. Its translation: CASSFTGGQHEQYF.

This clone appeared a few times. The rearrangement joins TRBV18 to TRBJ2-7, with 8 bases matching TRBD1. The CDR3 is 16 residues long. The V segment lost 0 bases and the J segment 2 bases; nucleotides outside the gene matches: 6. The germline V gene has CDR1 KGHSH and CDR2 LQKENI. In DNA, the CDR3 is TGTGCCAGCTCACCACCGGGTAGGACAGGGACCTACGAGCAGTACTTC. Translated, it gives CASSPPGRTGTYEQYF. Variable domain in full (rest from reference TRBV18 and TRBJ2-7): NAGVMQNPRHLVRRRGQEARLRCSPMKGHSHVYWYRQLPEEGLKFMVYLQKENIIDESGMPKERFSAEFPKEGPSILRIQQVVRGDSAAYFCASSPPGRTGTYEQYFGPGTRLTVT.

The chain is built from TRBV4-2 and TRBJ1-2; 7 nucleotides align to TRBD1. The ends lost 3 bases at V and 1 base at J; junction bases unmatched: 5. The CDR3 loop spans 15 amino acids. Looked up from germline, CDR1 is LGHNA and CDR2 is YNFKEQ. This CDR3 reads CASSQAWDSNYGYTF. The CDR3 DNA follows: TGTGCCAGCAGCCAGGCTTGGGACAGTAACTATGGCTACACCTTC.

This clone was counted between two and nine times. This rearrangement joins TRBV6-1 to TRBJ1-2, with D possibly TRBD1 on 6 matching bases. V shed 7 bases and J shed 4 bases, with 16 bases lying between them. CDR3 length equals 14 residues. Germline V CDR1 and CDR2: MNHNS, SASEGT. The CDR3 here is CASTPSGGGYGYTF. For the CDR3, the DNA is TGTGCCAGCACCCCGTCTGGGGGCGGCTATGGCTACACCTTC.

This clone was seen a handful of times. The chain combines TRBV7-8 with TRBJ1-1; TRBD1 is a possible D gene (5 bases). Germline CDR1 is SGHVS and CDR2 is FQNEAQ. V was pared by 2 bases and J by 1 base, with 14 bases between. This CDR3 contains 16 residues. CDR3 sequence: CASSLKSGGPNTEAFF. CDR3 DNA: TGTGCCAGCAGCTTAAAGTCGGGGGGACCGAACACTGAAGCTTTCTTT.

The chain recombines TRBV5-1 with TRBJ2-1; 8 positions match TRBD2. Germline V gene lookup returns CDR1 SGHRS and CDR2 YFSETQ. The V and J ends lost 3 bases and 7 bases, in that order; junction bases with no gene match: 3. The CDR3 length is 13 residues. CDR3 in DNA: TGCGCCAGCAGCTCCGGGACTAGGAATGAGCAGTTCTTC. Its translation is CASSSGTRNEQFF.

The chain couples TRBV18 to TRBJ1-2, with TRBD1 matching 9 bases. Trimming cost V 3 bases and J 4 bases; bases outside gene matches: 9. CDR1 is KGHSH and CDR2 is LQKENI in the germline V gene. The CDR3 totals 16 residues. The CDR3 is CASSPSGQGEGYGYTF. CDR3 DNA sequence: TGTGCCAGCTCACCGTCGGGACAGGGCGAGGGCTATGGCTACACCTTC.

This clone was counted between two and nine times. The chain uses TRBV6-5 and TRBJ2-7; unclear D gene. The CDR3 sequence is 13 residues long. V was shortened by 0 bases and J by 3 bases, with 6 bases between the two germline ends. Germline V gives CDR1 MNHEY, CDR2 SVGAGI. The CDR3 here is CASSYSQDYEQYF. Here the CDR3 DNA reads TGTGCCAGCAGTTACTCCCAGGACTACGAGCAGTACTTC.

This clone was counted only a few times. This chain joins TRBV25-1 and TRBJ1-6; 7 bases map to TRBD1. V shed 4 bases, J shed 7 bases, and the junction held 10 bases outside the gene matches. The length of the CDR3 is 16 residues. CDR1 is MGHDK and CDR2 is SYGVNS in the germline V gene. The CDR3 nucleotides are TGTGCCAGCAGTGTAGTAGGGGGCGCGGGGAATTCACCCCTCCACTTT. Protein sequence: CASSVVGGAGNSPLHF.